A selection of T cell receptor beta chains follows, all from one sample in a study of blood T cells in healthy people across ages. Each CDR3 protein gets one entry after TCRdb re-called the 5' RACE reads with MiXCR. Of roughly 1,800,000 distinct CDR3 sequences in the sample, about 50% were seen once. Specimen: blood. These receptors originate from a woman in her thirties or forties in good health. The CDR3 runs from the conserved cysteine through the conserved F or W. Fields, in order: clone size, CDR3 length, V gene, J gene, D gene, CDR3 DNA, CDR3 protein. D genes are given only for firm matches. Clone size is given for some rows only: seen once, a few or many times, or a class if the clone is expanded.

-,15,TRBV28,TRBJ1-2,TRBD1,TGTGCCAGCAGTACAACAGGGGCGCAAAACTATGGCTACACCTTC,CASSTTGAQNYGYTF
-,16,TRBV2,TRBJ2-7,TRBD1,TGTGCCAGCAGTGAAGCGATCAGGGGGCCCCTCTACGAGCAGTACTTC,CASSEAIRGPLYEQYF
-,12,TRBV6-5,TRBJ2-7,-,TGTGCCAGCCGTCCCAACTACTACGAGCAGTACTTC,CASRPNYYEQYF
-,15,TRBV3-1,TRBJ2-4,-,TGTGCCAGCAGTCCCGAAAGGGGGGTCAAAAACATTCGGTACTTC,CASSPERGVKNIRYF
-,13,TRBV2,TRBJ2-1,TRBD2,TGTGCCAGCTTTGCTAGCGGGATCGATGAGCAGTTCTTC,CASFASGIDEQFF
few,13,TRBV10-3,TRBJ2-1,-,TGTGCCATCAGTGAGGTAGTAGCCAATGAGCAGTTCTTC,CAISEVVANEQFF
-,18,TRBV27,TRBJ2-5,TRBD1,TGTGCCAGCAGTCCGGCCGCCGTCGGGACAGCTTACCAAGAGACCCAGTACTTC,CASSPAAVGTAYQETQYF
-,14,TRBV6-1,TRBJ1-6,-,TGTGCCAGCAGTGAAGGTTACTATAATTCACCCCTCCACTTT,CASSEGYYNSPLHF
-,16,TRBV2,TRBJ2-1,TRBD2,TGTGCCAGCAGCGAGAGGGGACTAGCGGGAGGCAGTGAGCAGTTCTTC,CASSERGLAGGSEQFF
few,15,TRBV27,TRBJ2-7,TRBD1,TGTGCCAGCAGTCTTCCCGGGACAGCAAACTACGAGCAGTACTTC,CASSLPGTANYEQYF
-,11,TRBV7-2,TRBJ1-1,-,TGTGCCAGCTCCGATCGGGGTGAAGCTTTCTTT,CASSDRGEAFF
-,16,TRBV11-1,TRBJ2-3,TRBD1,TGTGCCAGCAGTCTTGGACAGGTGGAAAAGTCGGATACGCAGTATTTT,CASSLGQVEKSDTQYF
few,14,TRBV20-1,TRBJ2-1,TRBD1,TGCAGTGCGCCGACAGGGTACTCTACAAATGAGCAGTTCTTC,CSAPTGYSTNEQFF
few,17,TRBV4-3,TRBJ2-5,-,TGCGCCAGCAGCCAATATAACATGTTTATTCGGCAAGAGACCCAGTACTTC,CASSQYNMFIRQETQYF
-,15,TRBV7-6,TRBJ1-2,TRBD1,TGTGCCAGCAGCAGGCGACAGGGTAGTAAAAACGGCTACACCTTC,CASSRRQGSKNGYTF
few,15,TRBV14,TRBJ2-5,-,TGTGCCAGCAGCCAAGAATGGGGTATCCAAGAGACCCAGTACTTC,CASSQEWGIQETQYF
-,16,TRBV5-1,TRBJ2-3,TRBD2,TGCGCCAGCAGCTTGGCGCAGCGGGGGGGCTTTGATACGCAGTATTTT,CASSLAQRGGFDTQYF
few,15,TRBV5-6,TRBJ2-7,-,TGTGCCAGCAGCTTGATTGGGCAGTACTTGGACGAGCAGTACTTC,CASSLIGQYLDEQYF
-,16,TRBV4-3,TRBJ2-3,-,TGCGCCAGCAGCCAGTCGTCTAGGGCTAGTGCAGATACGCAGTATTTT,CASSQSSRASADTQYF
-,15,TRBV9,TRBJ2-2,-,TGTGCCAGCTCGGCAGGGAGTACCACAACCGGGGAGCTGTTTTTT,CASSAGSTTTGELFF
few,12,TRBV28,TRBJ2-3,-,TGTGCCAGCAGTATGACCCCCAATACGCAGTATTTT,CASSMTPNTQYF
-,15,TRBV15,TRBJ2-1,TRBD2,TGTGCCACCAGCAGAGGACTAGCGGACTACAATGAGCAGTTCTTC,CATSRGLADYNEQFF
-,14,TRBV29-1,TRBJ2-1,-,TGCAGCGTTGTATGGGACAATTCCTACAATGAGCAGTTCTTC,CSVVWDNSYNEQFF
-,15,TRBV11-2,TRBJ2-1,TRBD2,TGTGCCAGCAGGAAGCGGGGGGGCTCCTACAATGAGCAGTTCTTC,CASRKRGGSYNEQFF
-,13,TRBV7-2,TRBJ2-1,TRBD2,TGTGCCAGCATCGGACTAGCGGGGCATGAGCAGTTCTTC,CASIGLAGHEQFF
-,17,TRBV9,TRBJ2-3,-,TGTGCCAGCAGCGAGGGTGGCGTCCCCATTAGCACAGATACGCAGTATTTT,CASSEGGVPISTDTQYF
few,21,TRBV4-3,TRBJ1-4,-,TGCGCCAGCAGCCAAGAATATCGAGGACGAGGGCAGTACACAACTAATGAAAAACTGTTTTTT,CASSQEYRGRGQYTTNEKLFF
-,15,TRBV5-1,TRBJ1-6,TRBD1,TGCGCCAGCAGCTTGACAGGGGGCGGGGAGTCACCCCTCCACTTT,CASSLTGGGESPLHF
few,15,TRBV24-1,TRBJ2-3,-,TGTGCCACCAGTGATTGGAGAACCACCACAGATACGCAGTATTTT,CATSDWRTTTDTQYF
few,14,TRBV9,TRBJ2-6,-,TGTGCCAGCAGCGGGGTGACTGGGGCCAACGTCCTGACTTTC,CASSGVTGANVLTF
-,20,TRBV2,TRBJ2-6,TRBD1,TGTGCCTCCTGGCGAAGCCCCGAACAGGGGGCGAGACTTGGGGCCAACGTCCTGACTTTC,CASWRSPEQGARLGANVLTF
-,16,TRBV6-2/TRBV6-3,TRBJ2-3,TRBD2,TGTGCCAGCAGTTACCCGCGGGGGGGGCCGAGAGATACGCAGTATTTT,CASSYPRGGPRDTQYF
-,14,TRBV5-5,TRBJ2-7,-,TGTGCCAGCAGCTTGGATCAGAACCGCGACGAGCAGTACTTC,CASSLDQNRDEQYF
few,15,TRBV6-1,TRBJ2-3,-,TGTGCCAGCAGGGGCAGGGCATCTAGCACAGATACGCAGTATTTT,CASRGRASSTDTQYF
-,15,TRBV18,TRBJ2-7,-,TGTGCCAGCTCACCACTGGAAGGGATCGCCTACGAGCAGTACTTC,CASSPLEGIAYEQYF
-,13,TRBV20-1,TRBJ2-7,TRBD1,TGCAGTGCTCAACAGGGGCCCCCCTACGAGCAGTACTTC,CSAQQGPPYEQYF